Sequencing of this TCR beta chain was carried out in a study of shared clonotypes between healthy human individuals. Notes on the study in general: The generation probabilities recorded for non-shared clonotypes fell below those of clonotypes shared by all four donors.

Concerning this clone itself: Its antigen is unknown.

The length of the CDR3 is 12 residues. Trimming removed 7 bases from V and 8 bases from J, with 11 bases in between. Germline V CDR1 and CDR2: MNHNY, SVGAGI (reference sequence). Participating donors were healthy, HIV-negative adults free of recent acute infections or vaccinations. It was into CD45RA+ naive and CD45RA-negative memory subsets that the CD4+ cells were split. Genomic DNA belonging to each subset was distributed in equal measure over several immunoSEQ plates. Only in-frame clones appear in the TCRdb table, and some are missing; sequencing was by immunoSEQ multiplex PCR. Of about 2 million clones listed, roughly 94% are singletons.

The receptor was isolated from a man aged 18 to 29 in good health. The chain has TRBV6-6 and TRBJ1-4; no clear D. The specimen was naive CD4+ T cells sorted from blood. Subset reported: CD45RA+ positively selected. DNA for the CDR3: TGTGCCAGCACCCTCTCTGGGGAAAAACTGTTTTTT. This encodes CASTLSGEKLFF.